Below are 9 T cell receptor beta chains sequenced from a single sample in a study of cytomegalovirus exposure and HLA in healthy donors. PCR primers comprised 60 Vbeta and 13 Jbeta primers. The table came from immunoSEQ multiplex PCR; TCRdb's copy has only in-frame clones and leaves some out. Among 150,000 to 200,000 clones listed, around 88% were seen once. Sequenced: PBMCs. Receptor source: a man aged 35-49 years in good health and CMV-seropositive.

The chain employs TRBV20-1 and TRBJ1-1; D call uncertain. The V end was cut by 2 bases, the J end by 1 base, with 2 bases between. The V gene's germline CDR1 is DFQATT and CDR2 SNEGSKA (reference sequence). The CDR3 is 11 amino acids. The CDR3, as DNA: TGCAGTGCTAGACAGAACACTGAAGCTTTCTTT. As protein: CSARQNTEAFF.

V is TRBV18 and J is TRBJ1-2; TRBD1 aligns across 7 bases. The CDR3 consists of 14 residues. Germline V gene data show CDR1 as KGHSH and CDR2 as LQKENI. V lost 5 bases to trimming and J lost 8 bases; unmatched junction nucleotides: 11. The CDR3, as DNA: TGTGCCAGCTCAATGGGACAGCCCTCGGGGGGCTACACCTTC. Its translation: CASSMGQPSGGYTF.

In nucleotides, the CDR3 is TGTGCCAGCAGCCACGGGGAGCACCGCTCCTACGAGCAGTACTTC. Its translation: CASSHGEHRSYEQYF. The chain recombines TRBV5-6 with TRBJ2-7, with a tentative D call TRBD2 (5 bases). Looked up from germline, CDR1 is SGHDT and CDR2 is YYEEEE. Trimming shortened V by 4 bases and J by 0 bases, and 14 bases separated the two germline ends. The CDR3 sequence is 15 residues long. Full variable domain (remainder filled in from reference TRBV5-6 and TRBJ2-7): DAGVTQSPTHLIKTRGQQVTLRCSPKSGHDTVSWYQQALGQGPQFIFQYYEEEERQRGNFPDRFSGHQFPNYSSELNVNALLLGDSALYLCASSHGEHRSYEQYFGPGTRLTVT.

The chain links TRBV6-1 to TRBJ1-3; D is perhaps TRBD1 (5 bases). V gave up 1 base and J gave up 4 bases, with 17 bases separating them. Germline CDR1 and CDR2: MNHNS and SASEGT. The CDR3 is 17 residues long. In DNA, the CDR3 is TGTGCCAGCAGTGAAGGACAGACCGAATCTCTGGGAAACACCATATATTTT. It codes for CASSEGQTESLGNTIYF.

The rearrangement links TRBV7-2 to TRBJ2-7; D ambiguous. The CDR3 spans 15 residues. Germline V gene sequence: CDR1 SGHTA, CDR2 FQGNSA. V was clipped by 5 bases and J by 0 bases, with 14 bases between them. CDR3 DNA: TGTGCCAGCAGCCCATCCGCCGTGAGCTCCTACGAGCAGTACTTC. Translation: CASSPSAVSSYEQYF.

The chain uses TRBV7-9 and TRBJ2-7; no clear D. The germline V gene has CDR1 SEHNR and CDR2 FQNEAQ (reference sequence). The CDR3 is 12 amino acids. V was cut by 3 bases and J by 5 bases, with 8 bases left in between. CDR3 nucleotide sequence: TGTGCCAGCAGCTTGAGCCTCGACGAGCAGTACTTC. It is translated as CASSLSLDEQYF.

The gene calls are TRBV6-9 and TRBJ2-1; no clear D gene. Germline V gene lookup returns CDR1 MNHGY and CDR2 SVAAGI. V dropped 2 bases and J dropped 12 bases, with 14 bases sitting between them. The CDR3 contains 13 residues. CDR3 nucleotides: TGTGCCAGCAGTTATCCGTGTGGCGGTGGGCAGTTCTTC. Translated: CASSYPCGGGQFF.

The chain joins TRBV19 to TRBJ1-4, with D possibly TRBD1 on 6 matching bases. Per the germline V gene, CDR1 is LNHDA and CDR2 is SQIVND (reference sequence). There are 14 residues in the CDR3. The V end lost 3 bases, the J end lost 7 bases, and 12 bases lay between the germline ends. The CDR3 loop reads CASSIGGRGEKLFF. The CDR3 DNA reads TGTGCCAGTAGTATCGGGGGGCGAGGTGAAAAACTGTTTTTT.

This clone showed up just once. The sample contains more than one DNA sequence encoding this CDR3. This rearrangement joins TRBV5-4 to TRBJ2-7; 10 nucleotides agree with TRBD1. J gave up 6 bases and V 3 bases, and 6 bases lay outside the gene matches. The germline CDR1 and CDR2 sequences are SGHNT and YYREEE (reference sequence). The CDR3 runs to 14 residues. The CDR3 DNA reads TGTGCCAGCAGCTCCGGGACAGGGGTCCTCGAGCAGTACTTC. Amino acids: CASSSGTGVLEQYF.